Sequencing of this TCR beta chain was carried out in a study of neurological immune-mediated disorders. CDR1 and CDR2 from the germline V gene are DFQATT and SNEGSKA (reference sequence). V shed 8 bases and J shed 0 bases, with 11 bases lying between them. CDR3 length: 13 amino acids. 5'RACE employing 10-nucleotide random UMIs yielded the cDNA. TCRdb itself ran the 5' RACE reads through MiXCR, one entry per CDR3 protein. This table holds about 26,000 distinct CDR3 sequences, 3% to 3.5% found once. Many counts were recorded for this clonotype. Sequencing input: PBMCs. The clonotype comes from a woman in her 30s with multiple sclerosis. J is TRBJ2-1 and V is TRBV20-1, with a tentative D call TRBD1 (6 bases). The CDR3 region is CSPRGGSYNEQFF. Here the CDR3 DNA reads TGCAGTCCCAGAGGGGGCTCCTACAATGAGCAGTTCTTC.